This T cell receptor beta chain was recovered during a study of T cells in Graves' hyperthyroidism and ophthalmopathy (dated by TCRdb to about 2019). Background on the whole study: Peripheral blood was sampled at the time of initial diagnosis, prior to any treatment. To identify TCR V-J signatures that set the groups apart, the researchers used a discovery cohort of 100 patients, made up of 40 to 45 with Graves' ophthalmopathy and 57 with stable Graves' hyperthyroidism. Prospective prediction of ophthalmopathy was tested in an independent validation cohort consisting of some 19 hyperthyroidism patients and approximately 16 patients who later progressed to ophthalmopathy. The approximately 100 discovery patients were randomly divided into training and test sets at a 7:3 ratio. The study also compared thyroid tissue and blood T-cell repertoires from roughly six Graves' hyperthyroidism patients. After sampling, hyperthyroidism patients received methimazole starting at 30 mg daily, and ophthalmopathy patients received high-dose intravenous methylprednisolone. The paper reports TCR Vbeta CDR3 sequencing of over 130 peripheral blood samples: 43 ophthalmopathy, 70 to 85 hyperthyroidism and around 17 progressor patients.

TCR beta CDR3 regions were amplified from RNA transcripts. For the first round of RT-PCR on the TCR CDR3, the HTBI primer set was used together with the Qiagen OneStep RT-PCR kit. Libraries were constructed in a second round of multiplex PCR, after which size selection and purification were carried out. The libraries were sequenced on an Illumina HiSeq2000 using paired-end 100 bp reads. Regarding the original processing steps: SOAPnuke was used to process the raw data, throwing out any read that contained adapters or uncalled bases, had a mean Phred below 15, or lacked an exact constant-primer or identifier match. High-quality paired reads were merged using COPE v1.2.5, and each unique nucleotide sequence was defined as a clonotype. MiTCR v1.1 was used to align clonotypes to the IMGT TRBV, TRBD and TRBJ reference segments. The analysis included only V-J combinations with a frequency above 0.0001, which together covered more than 98% of the repertoires. A TCS score was defined as the ratio between F50 (clonal expansion) and ExV (chaos), using BLOSUM62-based TCRdist between CDR3 peptides within each V-J. Welch's t-statistics and random forest reduced fewer than 600 V-J features to roughly 13, which were used in a naive Bayes classifier (R e1071). Using fastp trimming at Q25 and MiXCR clonotype assembly, TCRdb reanalyzed the public sequencing data and kept in-frame beta chains. Rows with one shared CDR3 protein collapse into an entry with the most common genes and DNA. The V and J calls, along with clone size, are taken from TCRdb and not from the paper's own processing. The sample records about 600,000 distinct CDR3 sequences, approximately 14% of which are singletons. Under 15% of the sample goes to the ten largest clones.

Unmatched junction bases come to 6, with V trimmed by 5 bases and J by 8 bases. The CDR3 runs 14 residues from the cysteine to the phenylalanine. Of all the DNA, just the CDR3 is kept, 42 bases in frame from base 1. CDR1 LNHDA and CDR2 SQIVND are derived from the germline V gene (reference sequence). As to this clonotype: The specificity of this receptor is unknown. No base quality information exists; no much larger clone differs at one position.

Broader findings and caveats from the paper: Most expanded thyroid clonotypes (frequency above 0.001) were also found in blood, which suggests that blood repertoires may mirror thyroid immune responses. No statistical method was used to set the sample size in advance, and investigators knew the group allocation. In cross-validation, a model built on a 13 V-J signature told ophthalmopathy apart from stable hyperthyroidism with 87.88% sensitivity and roughly 81% specificity, and in testing the same model reached 80%/75%. During validation, the model predicted progression to ophthalmopathy a median of about 6.5 months ahead of onset, with just under 71% sensitivity and roughly 72% specificity.

Ophthalmopathy patients had moderately to severely active disease, Clinical Activity Score of at least 3, NOSPECS grade of at least 4, and duration under 3 months. Any patient with an uncontrolled infection, another autoimmune disease, pregnancy or lactation was excluded. Diagnoses were based on clinical symptoms, serum thyroxine and TRAb, thyroid ultrasound and orbital computed tomography. PBMCs were isolated from roughly 10 ml of fresh peripheral blood by Ficoll-Paque density gradient centrifugation. Total RNA was extracted using Trizol reagent, and RNA quality was assessed on an Agilent 2100 Bioanalyzer.

The chain is made from TRBV19 and TRBJ2-1; 10 central bases correspond to TRBD2. The sequenced sample was blood. The origin of this receptor is a woman aged 50 to 60 with Graves' ophthalmopathy. DNA sequence: TGTGCCAGTAGTTCTAGCGGGAGAAGCTATGAGCAGTTCTTC. Its protein product is CASSSSGRSYEQFF.